The rows below give T cell receptor beta chains drawn from one sample of a study of blood T cell repertoires in COVID-19. Assay: immunoSEQ multiplex PCR; the TCRdb copy retains only in-frame clones and omits some. The sample contains around 60,000 clones, approximately 80% of which appear only once. Sequencing was carried out using peripheral blood. The receptors stem from a man in his 70s with acute or convalescent COVID-19. CDR3s include the opening cysteine and the closing phenylalanine or tryptophan. The order of the fields is D gene, V gene, clone size, J gene, CDR3 protein, CDR3 DNA. The D gene is left open where the match is weak. Clone size is given for some rows only: seen once, a few or many times, or a class if the clone is expanded.

NA	TRBV5-6	few	TRBJ1-1	CASSPAEGWGNTEAFF	TGTGCCAGCAGCCCGGCGGAGGGGTGGGGTAACACTGAAGCTTTCTTT
TRBD2	TRBV5-1	NA	TRBJ2-1	CASSLELAGGYNEQFF	TGCGCCAGCAGCTTGGAACTAGCGGGGGGCTACAATGAGCAGTTCTTC
TRBD1	TRBV11-2	NA	TRBJ2-6	CASSSQGAGANVLTF	TGTGCCAGCAGCTCACAGGGGGCCGGGGCCAACGTCCTGACTTTC
NA	TRBV5-4	NA	TRBJ2-1	CASSSSSEQFF	TGTGCCAGCAGCTCTAGCAGTGAGCAGTTCTTC
NA	TRBV2	NA	TRBJ2-1	CASSEQGSSYNEQFF	TGTGCCAGCAGTGAACAGGGTAGCTCCTACAATGAGCAGTTCTTC
TRBD1	TRBV2	NA	TRBJ2-4	CASTLGIGQENIQYF	TGTGCCAGCACCCTCGGGATAGGACAGGAAAACATTCAGTACTTC
NA	TRBV14	NA	TRBJ2-5	CASSPRRGGLGETQYF	TGTGCCAGCAGCCCCCGAAGGGGGGGCCTCGGGGAGACCCAGTACTTC
NA	TRBV18	NA	TRBJ1-3	CASSPQGSSGNTIYF	TGTGCCAGCTCACCCCAGGGGAGCTCTGGAAACACCATATATTTT
TRBD1	TRBV6-6	NA	TRBJ2-4	CASTTGDIQYF	TGTGCCAGCACGACAGGGGACATTCAGTACTTC
TRBD1	TRBV10-3	NA	TRBJ2-1	CAISEALGTVYNEQFF	TGTGCCATCAGTGAGGCTCTCGGGACAGTGTACAATGAGCAGTTCTTC
TRBD2	TRBV11-2	NA	TRBJ2-5	CASSLMAGGGETQYF	TGTGCCAGCAGCTTAATGGCGGGGGGAGGGGAGACCCAGTACTTC
NA	TRBV5-1	NA	TRBJ2-2	CASAGDPPPNTGELFF	TGCGCCAGCGCCGGGGATCCCCCCCCGAACACCGGGGAGCTGTTTTTT
TRBD1	TRBV19	NA	TRBJ1-2	CASSIAGGQGGYGYTF	TGTGCCAGTAGTATAGCGGGAGGACAGGGAGGCTATGGCTACACCTTC
NA	TRBV6-1	NA	TRBJ1-2	CASSEGPQSYGYTF	TGTGCCAGCAGTGAAGGCCCCCAGTCGTATGGCTACACCTTC
TRBD1	TRBV10-3	NA	TRBJ1-2	CATGQGLIGYTF	TGTGCCACTGGACAGGGGCTAATTGGCTACACCTTC
TRBD2	TRBV5-4	few	TRBJ2-7	CASSLGLAGTYEQYF	TGTGCCAGCAGCTTGGGACTAGCGGGGACCTACGAGCAGTACTTC
TRBD2	TRBV7-9	NA	TRBJ2-3	CASSSRLAGGTDTQYF	TGTGCCAGCAGCTCCCGACTAGCGGGGGGGACAGATACGCAGTATTTT
NA	TRBV5-6	NA	TRBJ2-1	CASSRGPRGSYNEQFF	TGTGCCAGCAGCAGGGGCCCTAGAGGCTCCTACAATGAGCAGTTCTTC
NA	TRBV2	NA	TRBJ1-5	CASKPGSNQPQHF	TGTGCCAGCAAGCCCGGGAGCAATCAGCCCCAGCATTTT
NA	TRBV19	NA	TRBJ1-5	CASSRSNQPQHF	TGTGCCAGTAGCCGTAGCAATCAGCCCCAGCATTTT
TRBD1	TRBV2	NA	TRBJ2-7	CASSVMGQGVGEQYF	TGTGCCAGCAGTGTGATGGGACAGGGCGTGGGGGAGCAGTACTTC
TRBD2	TRBV11-2	NA	TRBJ2-5	CASSFRRGGSETQYF	TGTGCCAGCAGCTTCCGGCGGGGGGGCTCGGAGACCCAGTACTTC
TRBD2	TRBV6-4	NA	TRBJ2-5	CASSENSGGQETQYF	TGTGCCAGCAGCGAGAATAGCGGGGGCCAAGAGACCCAGTACTTC
NA	TRBV5-1	NA	TRBJ1-6	CASSLIGAYNSPLHF	TGCGCCAGCAGCTTAATAGGGGCCTATAATTCACCCCTCCACTTT
TRBD2	TRBV27	NA	TRBJ2-5	CASSSPFSGGTETQYF	TGTGCCAGCAGTTCCCCTTTTAGCGGGGGTACGGAGACCCAGTACTTC
TRBD2	TRBV24-1	NA	TRBJ2-1	CATSDTSGGDVGEQFF	TGTGCCACCAGTGATACTAGCGGGGGGGACGTGGGTGAGCAGTTCTTC
TRBD1	TRBV6-1	NA	TRBJ2-7	CASSEPGQARPYEQYF	TGTGCCAGCAGTGAACCCGGACAGGCCAGACCCTACGAGCAGTACTTC
TRBD1	TRBV5-1	NA	TRBJ1-3	CASSNPGGSGNTIYF	TGCGCCAGCAGCAACCCAGGGGGGTCTGGAAACACCATATATTTT
NA	TRBV2	NA	TRBJ1-1	CASSETPGINTEAFF	TGTGCCAGCAGTGAAACCCCAGGAATCAACACTGAAGCTTTCTTT
NA	TRBV27	NA	TRBJ2-5	CASSLRGETQYF	TGTGCCAGCAGTTTAAGGGGGGAGACCCAGTACTTC
TRBD1	TRBV27	NA	TRBJ2-6	CASSFSGTGVSGANVLTF	TGTGCCAGCAGTTTCTCCGGGACAGGGGTTTCTGGGGCCAACGTCCTGACTTTC
TRBD1	TRBV18	NA	TRBJ2-7	CASSPETGSYEQYF	TGTGCCAGCTCACCAGAGACAGGGTCCTACGAGCAGTACTTC
NA	TRBV5-1	few	TRBJ2-3	CASSGQTSTDTQYF	TGCGCCAGCAGCGGACAGACGAGCACAGATACGCAGTATTTT
TRBD1	TRBV5-4	NA	TRBJ2-7	CASSAKGQGGYEQYF	TGTGCCAGCAGCGCCAAGGGACAGGGAGGTTACGAGCAGTACTTC
NA	TRBV5-6	NA	TRBJ1-5	CASSQVGGSQPQHF	TGTGCCAGCAGTCAGGTGGGGGGTAGTCAGCCCCAGCATTTT
TRBD1	TRBV7-9	NA	TRBJ2-7	CASSLLQGLEQYF	TGTGCCAGCAGCTTGTTACAGGGGTTGGAGCAGTACTTC
TRBD1	TRBV28	NA	TRBJ1-2	CASSSGTVDYGYTF	TGTGCCAGCAGTTCCGGGACAGTGGACTATGGCTACACCTTC
TRBD1	TRBV6-2/TRBV6-3	NA	TRBJ2-7	CASSSPVTGGHEQYF	TGTGCCAGCAGTTCCCCCGTGACAGGGGGGCACGAGCAGTACTTC
NA	TRBV7-9	NA	TRBJ1-1	CASSPYEGLGNTEAFF	TGTGCCAGCAGCCCCTACGAGGGTTTAGGGAACACTGAAGCTTTCTTT
NA	TRBV5-5	NA	TRBJ2-7	CASSIGSGDLYEQYF	TGTGCCAGCAGCATCGGGTCAGGGGATCTCTACGAGCAGTACTTC
NA	TRBV9	NA	TRBJ1-5	CASRQVSNQPQHF	TGTGCCAGCAGACAGGTTAGCAATCAGCCCCAGCATTTT
TRBD1	TRBV18	once	TRBJ1-2	CASSLYEGQGKDYGYTF	TGTGCCAGCTCACTATACGAAGGACAGGGGAAGGACTATGGCTACACCTTC
TRBD1	TRBV4-1	NA	TRBJ2-7	CASSLRDRGPYEQYF	TGCGCCAGCAGCCTACGGGACAGGGGACCCTACGAGCAGTACTTC
TRBD1	TRBV6-5	few	TRBJ2-1	CASSYRTGPQFF	TGTGCCAGCAGTTACCGGACAGGGCCACAGTTCTTC
TRBD2	TRBV3-1/TRBV3-2	NA	TRBJ2-7	CASSSPWLLAGTYEQYF	TGTGCCAGCAGCTCCCCCTGGTTACTAGCGGGGACCTACGAGCAGTACTTC
TRBD2	TRBV9	NA	TRBJ2-1	CASSAGLGEEQFF	TGTGCCAGCAGCGCCGGACTAGGCGAGGAGCAGTTCTTC
TRBD1	TRBV3-1/TRBV3-2	NA	TRBJ1-5	CASSPTGGSNQPQHF	TGTGCCAGCAGCCCGACAGGGGGCAGCAATCAGCCCCAGCATTTT
TRBD1	TRBV2	NA	TRBJ1-2	CASSNTGTGTYGYTF	TGTGCCAGCAGTAATACCGGGACAGGGACCTATGGCTACACCTTC
NA	TRBV4-1	NA	TRBJ1-4	CASSQDTWPNEKLFF	TGCGCCAGCAGCCAAGACACGTGGCCGAATGAAAAACTGTTTTTT
NA	TRBV6-5	once	TRBJ1-5	CASSWRGNQPQHF	TGTGCCAGCAGTTGGAGGGGCAATCAGCCCCAGCATTTT
NA	TRBV25-1	NA	TRBJ1-4	CASGNSGEKLFF	TGTGCCAGCGGAAACAGTGGGGAAAAACTGTTTTTT
TRBD1	TRBV14	NA	TRBJ2-5	CASSRDRSVQETQYF	TGTGCCAGCAGCCGGGACAGGTCGGTCCAAGAGACCCAGTACTTC
NA	TRBV2	once	TRBJ2-5	CASSNRARETQYF	TGTGCCAGCAGCAACAGGGCAAGGGAGACCCAGTACTTC
NA	TRBV18	NA	TRBJ1-2	CASSPGRGYGYTF	TGTGCCAGCTCACCAGGGAGAGGGTATGGCTACACCTTC
NA	TRBV2	once	TRBJ2-3	CASSRGSSGSTDTQYF	TGTGCCAGCTCTAGGGGGAGTAGCGGGAGCACAGATACGCAGTATTTT
NA	TRBV2	NA	TRBJ1-2	CASKGFRQGGYTF	TGTGCCAGCAAGGGGTTCCGCCAAGGCGGCTACACCTTC
NA	TRBV18	NA	TRBJ2-2	CASSPRVGELFF	TGTGCCAGCTCACCCCGGGTCGGGGAGCTGTTTTTT